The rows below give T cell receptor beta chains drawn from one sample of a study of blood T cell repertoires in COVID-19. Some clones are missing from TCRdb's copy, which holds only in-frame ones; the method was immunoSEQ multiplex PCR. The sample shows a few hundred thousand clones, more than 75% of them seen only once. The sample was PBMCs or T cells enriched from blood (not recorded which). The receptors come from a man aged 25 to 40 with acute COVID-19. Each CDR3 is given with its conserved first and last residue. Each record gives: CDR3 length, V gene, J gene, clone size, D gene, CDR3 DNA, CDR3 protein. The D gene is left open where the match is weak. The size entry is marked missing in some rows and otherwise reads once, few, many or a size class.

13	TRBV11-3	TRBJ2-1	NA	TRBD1	TGTGCCAGCAGCACCGACAGGGGCAATGAGCAGTTCTTC	CASSTDRGNEQFF
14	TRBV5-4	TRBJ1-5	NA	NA	TGTGCCAGCAGCTTGGGTGGTGTAGAACAGCCCCAGCATTTT	CASSLGGVEQPQHF
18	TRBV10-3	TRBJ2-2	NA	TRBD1	TGTGCCATCAGTGAGTCGACAGGGCTTAGCGCGAACACCGGGGAGCTGTTTTTT	CAISESTGLSANTGELFF
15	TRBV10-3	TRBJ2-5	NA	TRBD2	TGTGCCATCAGTGGGTCGGGGGGGTCGGAGGAGACCCAGTACTTC	CAISGSGGSEETQYF
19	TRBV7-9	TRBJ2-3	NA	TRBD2	TGTGCCAGCAGCTTAGTAGGGGTTCTGGCGGGGGATGCCACAGATACGCAGTATTTT	CASSLVGVLAGDATDTQYF
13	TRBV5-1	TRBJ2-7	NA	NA	TGCGCCAGCGCCCACGACTCGTCTTACGAGCAGTACTTC	CASAHDSSYEQYF
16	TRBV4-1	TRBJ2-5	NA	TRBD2	TGCGCCAGCAGCCCTGGGTTTAGCGGGGGTTCCGAGACCCAGTACTTC	CASSPGFSGGSETQYF
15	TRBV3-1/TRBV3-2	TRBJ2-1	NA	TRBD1	TGTGCCAGCAGCCAATTCGGGACAGGGGGCAATGAGCAGTTCTTC	CASSQFGTGGNEQFF
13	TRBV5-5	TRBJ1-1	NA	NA	TGTGCCAGCAGTTTCAGGGAGAACACTGAAGCTTTCTTT	CASSFRENTEAFF
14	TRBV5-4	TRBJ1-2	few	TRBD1	TGTGCCAGCAGCTTGCCAGGGGGCATCCATGGCTACACCTTC	CASSLPGGIHGYTF
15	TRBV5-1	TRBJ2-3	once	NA	TGCGCCAGCAGCTTGGGCGAGGCCGGCACAGATACGCAGTATTTT	CASSLGEAGTDTQYF
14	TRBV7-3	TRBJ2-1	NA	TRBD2	TGTGCCAGCAGCTTAGCGGGGGCCTACAATGAGCAGTTCTTC	CASSLAGAYNEQFF
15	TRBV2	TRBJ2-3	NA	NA	TGTGCCAGCAGACTACAGGTCCTCGGCACAGATACGCAGTATTTT	CASRLQVLGTDTQYF
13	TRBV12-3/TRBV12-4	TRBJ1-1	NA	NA	TGTGCCAGCAGTTTAAGGGGGAACACTGAAGCTTTCTTT	CASSLRGNTEAFF
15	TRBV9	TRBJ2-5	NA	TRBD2	TGTGCCAGCAGCGTGGGACTAGTGAGGGGGGAGACCCAGTACTTC	CASSVGLVRGETQYF
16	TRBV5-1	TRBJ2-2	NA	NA	TGCGCCAGCAGTGACGGCGGGAAAATGAACACCGGGGAGCTGTTTTTT	CASSDGGKMNTGELFF
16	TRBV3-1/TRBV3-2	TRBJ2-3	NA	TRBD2	TGTGCCAGCAGCCAACTCGGACTAGCGGGGTCAGATACGCAGTATTTT	CASSQLGLAGSDTQYF
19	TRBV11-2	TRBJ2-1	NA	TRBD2	TGTGCCAGCAGCTTATGGGCTAGCGGGGGCCGGAGCTCCTACAATGAGCAGTTCTTC	CASSLWASGGRSSYNEQFF
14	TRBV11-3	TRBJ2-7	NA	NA	TGTGCCAGCAGCTTAATAATCAGGGATAACGAGCAGTACTTC	CASSLIIRDNEQYF
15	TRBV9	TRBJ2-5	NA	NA	TGTGCCAGCAGCGTACTGGGGGGGCGGGAAGAGACCCAGTACTTC	CASSVLGGREETQYF
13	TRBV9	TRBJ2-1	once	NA	TGTGCCAGCAGCGCGGGGATCAGTGGTGAGCAGTTCTTC	CASSAGISGEQFF
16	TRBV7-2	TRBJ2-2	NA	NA	TGTGCCAGCAGCTTAGGGGCGGGGACGAACACCGGGGAGCTGTTTTTT	CASSLGAGTNTGELFF
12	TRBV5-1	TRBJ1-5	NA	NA	TGCGCCAGCAGTCGGGGGAGTCAGCCCCAGCATTTT	CASSRGSQPQHF
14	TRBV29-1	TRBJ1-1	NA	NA	TGCAGCGTTGAAGATCCGGGGAGGAACACTGAAGCTTTCTTT	CSVEDPGRNTEAFF
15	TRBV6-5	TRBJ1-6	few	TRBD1	TGTGCCAGCAGTTACTCGAGACAGGGTAATTCACCCCTCCACTTT	CASSYSRQGNSPLHF
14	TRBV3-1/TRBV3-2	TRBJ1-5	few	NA	TGTGCCAGCAGCCATTCGGGGGGCAGGCAGCCCCAGCATTTT	CASSHSGGRQPQHF